This T cell receptor (beta chain) was identified in a study of T cell responses to AZD1222 COVID-19 vaccine. Findings of the study overall: The span of vaccine-associated CD4 TCRs extended across spike, with dominance at 160-218 and 743-854. It should be noted that donors were predominantly white British and more often female, and clonal diversity was possibly underestimated. The number of AZD1222 recipients seropositive at baseline was only five or six. Repertoire sampling occurred only after the peak T cell response.

A note on this clone: Antigen specificity is unknown.

CDR1 is GTSNPN and CDR2 is SVGIG in the germline V gene (reference sequence). The CDR3 contains 14 residues. V was clipped by 5 bases and J by 2 bases; unmatched bases: 2. Data came from immunoSEQ multiplex PCR; TCRdb stores just in-frame clones and leaves some out. The sample holds 120,000 to 150,000 clones, approximately 91% seen once. The TCR originated in an adult who received the MenACWY meningococcal vaccine as a control. The chain uses TRBV30 and TRBJ2-3, with 12 bases identical to TRBD2. This specimen was peripheral blood, taken 28 days after the second dose of the MenACWY control vaccine. CDR3 amino acids: CAWGLAGSTDTQYF. In DNA, the CDR3 is TGTGCCTGGGGACTAGCGGGATCCACAGATACGCAGTATTTT.